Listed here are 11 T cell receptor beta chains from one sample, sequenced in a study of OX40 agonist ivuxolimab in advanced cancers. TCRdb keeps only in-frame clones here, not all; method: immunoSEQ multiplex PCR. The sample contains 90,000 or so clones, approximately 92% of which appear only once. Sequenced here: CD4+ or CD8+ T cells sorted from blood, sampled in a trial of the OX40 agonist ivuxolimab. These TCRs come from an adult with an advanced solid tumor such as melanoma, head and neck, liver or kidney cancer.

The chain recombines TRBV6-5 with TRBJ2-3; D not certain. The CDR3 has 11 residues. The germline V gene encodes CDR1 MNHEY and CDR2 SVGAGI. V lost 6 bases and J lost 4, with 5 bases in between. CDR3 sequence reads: CASRRADTQYF. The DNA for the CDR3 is TGTGCCAGCAGGCGAGCAGATACGCAGTATTTT.

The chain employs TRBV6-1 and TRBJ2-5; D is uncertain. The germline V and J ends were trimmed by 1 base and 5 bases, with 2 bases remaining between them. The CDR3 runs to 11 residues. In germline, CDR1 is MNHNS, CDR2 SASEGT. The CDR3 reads CASSEGETQYF. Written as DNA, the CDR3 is TGTGCCAGCAGTGAAGGGGAGACCCAGTACTTC.

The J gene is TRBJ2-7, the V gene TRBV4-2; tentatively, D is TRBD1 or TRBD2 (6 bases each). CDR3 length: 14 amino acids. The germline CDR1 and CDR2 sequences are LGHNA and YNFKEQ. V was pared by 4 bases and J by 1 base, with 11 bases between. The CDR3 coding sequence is TGTGCCAGCAGCCTCGGAGGGGGTTCCTACGAGCAGTACTTC. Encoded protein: CASSLGGGSYEQYF.

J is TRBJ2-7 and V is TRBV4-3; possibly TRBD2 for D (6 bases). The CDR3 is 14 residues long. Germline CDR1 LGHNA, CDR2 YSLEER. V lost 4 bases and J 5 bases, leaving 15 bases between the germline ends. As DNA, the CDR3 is TGCGCCAGCAGCCTGATGGAGCGGGTAAACGAGCAGTACTTC. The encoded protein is CASSLMERVNEQYF.

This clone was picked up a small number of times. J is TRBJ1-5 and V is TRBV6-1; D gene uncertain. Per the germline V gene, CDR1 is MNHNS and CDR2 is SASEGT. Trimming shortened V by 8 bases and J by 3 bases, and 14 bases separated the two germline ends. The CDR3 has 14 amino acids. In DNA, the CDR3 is TGTGCCAGCGCGTCCACGGGGAACAATCAGCCCCAGCATTTT. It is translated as CASASTGNNQPQHF.

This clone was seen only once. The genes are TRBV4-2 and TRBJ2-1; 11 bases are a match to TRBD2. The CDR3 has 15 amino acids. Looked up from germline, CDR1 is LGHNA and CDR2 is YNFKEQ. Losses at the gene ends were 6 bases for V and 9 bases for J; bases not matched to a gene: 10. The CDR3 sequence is CASRKLLAGEGEQFF. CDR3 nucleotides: TGTGCCAGCAGAAAATTACTAGCGGGGGAGGGTGAGCAGTTCTTC.

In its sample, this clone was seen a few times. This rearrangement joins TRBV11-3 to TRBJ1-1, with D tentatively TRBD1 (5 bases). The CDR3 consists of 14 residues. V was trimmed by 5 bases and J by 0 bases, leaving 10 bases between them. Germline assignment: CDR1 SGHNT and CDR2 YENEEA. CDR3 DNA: TGTGCCAGCAGCCTGGGACGGATGAACACTGAAGCTTTCTTT. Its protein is CASSLGRMNTEAFF.

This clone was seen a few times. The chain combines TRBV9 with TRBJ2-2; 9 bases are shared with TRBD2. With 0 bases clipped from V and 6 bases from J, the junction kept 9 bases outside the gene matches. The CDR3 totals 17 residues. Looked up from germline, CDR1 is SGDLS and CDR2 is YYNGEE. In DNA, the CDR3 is TGTGCCAGCAGCGTAGCTCTGGTAGCGGGAGCGGCCGGGGAGCTGTTTTTT. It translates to CASSVALVAGAAGELFF.

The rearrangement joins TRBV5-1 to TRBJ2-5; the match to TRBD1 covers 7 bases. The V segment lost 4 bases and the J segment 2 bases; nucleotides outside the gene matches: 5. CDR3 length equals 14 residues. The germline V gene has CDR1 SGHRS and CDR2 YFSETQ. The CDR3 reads CASSPGQIQETQYF. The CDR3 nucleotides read TGCGCCAGCAGCCCGGGACAGATTCAAGAGACCCAGTACTTC.

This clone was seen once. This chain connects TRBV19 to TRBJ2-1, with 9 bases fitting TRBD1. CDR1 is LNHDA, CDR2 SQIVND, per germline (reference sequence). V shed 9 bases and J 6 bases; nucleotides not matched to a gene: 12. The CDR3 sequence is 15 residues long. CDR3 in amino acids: CASRTGVALFNEQFF. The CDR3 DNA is TGTGCCAGCCGGACAGGGGTTGCTTTGTTCAATGAGCAGTTCTTC.

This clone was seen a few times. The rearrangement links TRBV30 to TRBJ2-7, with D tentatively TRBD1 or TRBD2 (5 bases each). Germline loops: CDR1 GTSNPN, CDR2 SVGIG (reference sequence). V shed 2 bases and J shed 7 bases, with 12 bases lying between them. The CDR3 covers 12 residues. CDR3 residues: CAWSSGGGEQYF. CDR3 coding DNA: TGTGCCTGGAGTAGTGGGGGTGGAGAGCAGTACTTC.